This T cell receptor (beta chain) was sequenced during a study of blood T cells in healthy people across ages. Study in general: For every two T cells, template switching captured about one barcoded beta molecule.

This clonotype was counted ten times or more. This CDR3 region has 14 residues. V was cut by 5 bases and J by 0 bases, with 7 bases left in between. Germline loops: CDR1 SGHAT, CDR2 FQNNGV. Total RNA was isolated from each sample in quantities of at least 6 micrograms. The use of a sample-barcoded 5' primer and a J-beta primer mix characterized a second PCR of 7 to 11 cycles. MiXCR was run by TCRdb on the 5' RACE reads, yielding one entry per CDR3 protein. The table has 600,000 to 800,000 distinct CDR3 sequences, around a fifth seen once. The rearrangement uses TRBV11-2 and TRBJ1-4; D call uncertain. The receptor was isolated from an older man in good health. Sequencing was carried out using blood. CDR3 bases: TGTGCCAGCAGCCGAGGGTCAACTAATGAAAAACTGTTTTTT. It encodes CASSRGSTNEKLFF.